This T cell receptor beta chain was sequenced for a study of Ad26.COV2.S vaccination and SARS-CoV-2 variants. Study in general: Intramuscular Ad26.COV2.S at 5x10^10 or 1x10^11 viral particles.

J lost 10 bases, V lost 2 bases, and 15 bases had no gene match. Germline V CDR1 and CDR2: MNHEY, SVGAGI. The CDR3 covers 16 residues. Of note for this clone: Its antigen is undetermined.

The data were produced by immunoSEQ multiplex PCR, yet TCRdb's version contains in-frame clones alone and is incomplete. The repertoire holds approximately 420,000 clones, with approximately 90% as singletons. This sample's treatment: roughly 19 received Ad26.COV2.S at low or high dose, single or two shots; about 5 received placebo; per-sample allocation not given. Following the first vaccine or placebo injection, samples were taken on day 63. Wuhan-strain spike was delivered by a replication-incompetent Ad26 vector. Study-level points and caveats: Those who received the vaccine showed greater spike-specific TCR breadth than those given placebo. Total T cell responses, in the TCR breadth and depth analyses, may have been underestimated.

The chain employs TRBV6-5 and TRBJ1-1; 8 nucleotides align to TRBD1. The TCR originated in a person aged 18-65 years who received the Ad26.COV2.S COVID-19 vaccine or a placebo. Sequencing used peripheral blood, obtained in a trial of Ad26.COV2.S vaccine versus placebo. CDR3 sequence: CASSYGSGGDRRGAFF. The CDR3 DNA reads as TGTGCCAGCAGTTACGGGTCAGGGGGCGATCGTCGAGGAGCTTTCTTT.